This TCR beta chain was obtained from a study of cytotoxic CD8 clonotypes in ibrutinib-treated CLL. This CDR3 region has 14 residues. With 5 bases removed from V and 10 bases from J, the gap between germline ends came to 20 bases. In germline, CDR1 is GTSNPN, CDR2 SVGIG (reference sequence). TCRdb keeps only in-frame clones here, not all; method: immunoSEQ multiplex PCR. The sample consists of 25,000 to 35,000 clones, about 62% of them appearing once. This TCR derives from a human donor with chronic lymphocytic leukemia. The chain recombines TRBV30 with TRBJ1-4; the D is unclear. The specimen comprised PBMCs, sampled before ibrutinib treatment. CDR3 in amino acids: CAWQIGPLDGKLFF. CDR3 nucleotides: TGTGCCTGGCAGATCGGACCGTTGGATGGAAAACTGTTTTTT.